A selection of T cell receptor beta chains follows, all from one sample in a study of Graves' ophthalmopathy and Graves' hyperthyroidism. TCRdb used MiXCR to reprocess the multiplex PCR reads, holding one entry per CDR3 protein. The profile shows roughly 500,000 distinct CDR3 sequences, under 15% of them singletons. The sequencing input was blood. The receptors were sampled from a woman aged 30 to 39 with Graves' ophthalmopathy. The CDR3 runs from the conserved cysteine through the conserved F or W. Clone size is given for some rows only: seen once, a few or many times, or a class if the clone is expanded.

v_gene,j_gene,abundance,CDR3aa
TRBV12-3/TRBV12-4,TRBJ1-5,.,CASSLEAGTGEQPQHF
TRBV12-3/TRBV12-4,TRBJ1-5,many,CASSLGGEGNQPQHF
TRBV12-3/TRBV12-4,TRBJ1-2,many,CASRGQDYGYTF
TRBV20-1,TRBJ1-1,.,CSARAPSGTVEAFF
TRBV12-3/TRBV12-4,TRBJ2-7,.,CASKRTSGEGGDYEQYF
TRBV19,TRBJ1-1,many,CASGTGMNTEAFF
TRBV6-2/TRBV6-3,TRBJ2-7,.,CASKNLLGVLYF
TRBV19,TRBJ1-1,.,CATRGRTGDTEAFF
TRBV6-2/TRBV6-3,TRBJ2-7,many,CASTPGQRFNYEQYF
TRBV7-2,TRBJ2-5,many,CASSPLAGVETQYF
TRBV6-1,TRBJ1-1,many,CASRGSDRMNTEAFF
TRBV6-1,TRBJ1-6,many,CASSASKSGNSPLHF
TRBV12-3/TRBV12-4,TRBJ2-2,many,CASSIWSRTGELFF
TRBV7-2,.,.,CASSLRQRETQYF
TRBV28,TRBJ2-2,many,CASSRYGNANTGELFF
TRBV11-2,TRBJ1-6,few,CASGKGSSYNSPLHF
TRBV3-1,TRBJ2-5,.,CASSQESSMTETQYF
TRBV24-1,TRBJ2-5,few,CATSDFRGQETQYF
TRBV12-3/TRBV12-4,TRBJ2-7,many,CASRRGTIEQYF
TRBV6-5,TRBJ1-2,many,CASSYEEDANYGYTF
TRBV19,TRBJ2-7,many,CASSIEVGSAYEQYF
TRBV7-2,TRBJ1-5,many,CASSSPVAGAAQHF
TRBV27,TRBJ1-6,.,CASSPGGPRLNLHF
TRBV3-1,TRBJ2-5,few,CASSQGRGTLQETQYF
TRBV28,TRBJ1-2,many,CASSPPGTGDFGYTF
TRBV6-2/TRBV6-3,TRBJ2-7,many,CASSYHLLRGLISYEQYF
TRBV6-1,TRBJ1-5,many,CASSESSGTGGQPQHF
TRBV6-1,TRBJ2-2,many,CASSADRFNTGELFF
TRBV25-1,TRBJ1-5,few,CASSGVGEPQHF
TRBV29-1,TRBJ2-4,many,CSVEDLQGAKNIQYF
TRBV20-1,TRBJ2-7,.,CSAKSQGAPLSKEQYF
TRBV6-4,TRBJ1-5,.,CASSESRTGGDQPQHF
TRBV11-2,TRBJ1-6,.,CASSLSGQHYNSHLHF
TRBV28,TRBJ1-5,many,CASSLRGGGNQPQHF
TRBV19,TRBJ2-5,many,CASSRDRAPRETQYF
TRBV27,TRBJ1-2,many,CASSQQGAVNYGYTF
TRBV11-2,TRBJ2-3,many,CASSLNSASVDTQYF
TRBV4-1,TRBJ1-2,many,CASSQEWGLNYGYTF
TRBV2,TRBJ2-7,many,CASTPGQALYEQYF
TRBV10-3,TRBJ1-1,many,CAISHPGNTEAFF
TRBV28,TRBJ2-5,many,CASSFMGASETQYF
TRBV5-1,TRBJ1-5,many,CASSPGTGIQPQHF
TRBV24-1,TRBJ2-5,many,CATSDNGLAGLETQYF
TRBV12-3/TRBV12-4,TRBJ2-7,many,CASSFGGWDLMDEQYF
TRBV30,TRBJ1-6,many,CAWRTTGVAYNSPLHF
TRBV12-3/TRBV12-4,TRBJ1-2,many,CASSPNGNYGYTF
TRBV6-1,TRBJ2-7,many,CASSPGTGAEGHEQYF
TRBV11-2,TRBJ2-5,many,CASSGWEGEETQYF
TRBV10-3,TRBJ1-5,many,CAISDNGEPQHF
TRBV6-1,TRBJ2-4,many,CASSDWTGPHKNIKYF
TRBV24-1,TRBJ1-5,many,CATSGTPSNQPQHF
TRBV20-1,TRBJ2-7,many,CSASDRANYEQYF
TRBV6-1,TRBJ2-7,.,CASRRTGSGAYEQYF
TRBV5-1,TRBJ1-1,many,CASSLAKRGNTEAFF